This section outlines one T cell receptor beta chain sequence together with its context. There is no known antigen for this receptor. No base qualities exist here, and no much larger clone lies one base off it. The record originates from a study of T-cell reconstitution after alpha-beta-depleted transplantation in children (dated by TCRdb to 2015 to 2016). Notes on the research overall: Using TCR repertoire profiling, the study quantitatively followed how T-cell immune reconstitution unfolded in children after TCRalphabeta/CD19-depleted allogeneic hematopoietic cell transplantation.

V trim: 3 bases; J trim: 6 bases; unmatched bases: 9. The germline V gene (reference sequence) specifies MNHEY as CDR1 and SMNVEV as CDR2. The CDR3 starts with the cysteine, ends with the phenylalanine, and has 17 residues. Kept here is only the CDR3 DNA, which spans 51 bases and is read in frame from base 1. Preparation of the library involved PCR. TCRdb records Illumina HiSeq 2500 as the sequencer. TCR libraries were prepared with molecular barcoding, using unique molecular identifiers to normalize TCRbeta repertoire quantification. Using fastp at Q25 and MiXCR, TCRdb reprocessed the public reads and kept productive beta chains. For every CDR3 protein sequence, its rows merge into one entry that carries the most common genes and DNA. Counted in this sample were about 400,000 distinct CDR3 sequences; over 20% of them appeared once. In total, the top ten clones hold 3% to 4% of the sample.

The clonotype originates from a human donor who donated a stem cell graft to a child with acute myeloid leukemia. The rearrangement combines TRBV27 with TRBJ2-5; TRBD2 lines up with 14 middle nucleotides. The source was PBMCs from the stem cell graft donor, collected from the stem cell graft. The encoded CDR3 is CASSFLPGTSGSQTQYF. DNA sequence: TGTGCCAGCAGTTTCCTGCCCGGGACTAGCGGGAGTCAGACCCAGTACTTC.